This T cell receptor (beta chain) was sequenced for a study of T cell repertoires in cytomegalovirus infection. On the study more broadly: Indicated by public TCR beta signatures were CMV infection and matching HLA type. The study's findings and limits: Totalled public TCR beta family frequency picked out people who carried CMV plus the relevant HLA. CMV-specific TCR beta clonotypes restricted by HLA-C were the ones dominating the ex vivo response.

TCRdb re-called the reads with MiXCR, one entry per CDR3 protein. There are about 310,000 distinct CDR3 sequences in the sample; about 9.1% occur only once, and around 2.4% lies in the top ten. Trimming pared 7 bases from V and 5 bases from J, leaving 8 bases between. The CDR3 has 10 amino acids. Germline V gene lookup returns CDR1 DFQATT and CDR2 SNEGSKA (reference sequence). Remarks on this clonotype: Its antigen is currently unknown.

The chain uses TRBV20-1 and TRBJ2-5; D possibly corresponds to TRBD2 (5 bases). This TCR derives from a human donor in good health (CMV status not recorded). Some clones in this sample may be carry-over from other donors' samples. The specimen was PBMCs. CDR3 amino acids: CSGERETQYF. CDR3 sequence (DNA): TGCAGTGGGGAGAGGGAGACCCAGTACTTC.